A selection of T cell receptor beta chains follows, all from one sample in a study of CD8 T cells in Susac syndrome. TCRdb itself ran the immunoSEQ multiplex PCR reads through MiXCR, one entry per CDR3 protein. The sample yields around 170,000 distinct CDR3 sequences, approximately 94% seen once. The sample consisted of CD4+ T cells from PBMCs. The origin of the receptors is a human donor with Susac syndrome. The CDR3 runs from the conserved cysteine through the conserved F or W. The order of the fields is clone size, V gene, J gene, D gene, CDR3 DNA, CDR3 protein. D genes are given only for firm matches. Rows may omit the clone size; those that give it use once, few, many or a size class.

>.|TRBV11-2|TRBJ2-3|.
TGTGCCAGCAGCTTAGTTCGGGATACGCAGTATTTT
CASSLVRDTQYF
>.|TRBV20-1|TRBJ2-3|TRBD2
TGCAGTGCTAGTAGCACTAGCGGGGGAGATACGCAGTATTTT
CSASSTSGGDTQYF
>.|TRBV20-1|TRBJ2-3|TRBD1
TGCAGTGCTAGAGACCAGGGGGCCTTGGTAGATACGCAGTATTTT
CSARDQGALVDTQYF
>.|TRBV7-2|TRBJ2-2|TRBD1
TGTGCCAGCAGCTGGACAGGGGGCTCTATCGGGGAGCTGTTTTTT
CASSWTGGSIGELFF
>.|TRBV6-5|TRBJ2-3|TRBD2
TGTGCCAGCAGTTATGTGCGGGGGGGTAAAGATACGCAGTATTTT
CASSYVRGGKDTQYF
>.|TRBV30|TRBJ1-6|.
TGTGCCTGGAGGGGATCCTATAATTCACCCCTCCACTTT
CAWRGSYNSPLHF
>.|TRBV27|TRBJ2-7|TRBD2
TGTGCCAGCAGCCGTAGTGGGGTAACTAGCGGGGGGTCTCATCAGTACTTC
CASSRSGVTSGGSHQYF
>.|TRBV6-2/TRBV6-3|TRBJ2-1|TRBD2
TGTGCCAGCAGCGACCTCGGGACTATTCCCTACAATGAGCAGTTCTTC
CASSDLGTIPYNEQFF
>.|TRBV5-1|TRBJ1-2|.
TGCGCCAGCAGCTTGGTGACGGGGCAGATCGGCTACACCTTC
CASSLVTGQIGYTF
>.|TRBV12-2|TRBJ2-7|.
TGTGCAAGTCGCCCCCGGACAGGGTGTACCTACGAGCAGTACTTC
CASRPRTGCTYEQYF
>.|TRBV29-1|TRBJ2-2|.
TGCAGCGCTGGTAGGGAACGGGGAAGGAACACCGGGGAGCTGTTTTTT
CSAGRERGRNTGELFF
>.|TRBV5-1|TRBJ2-4|.
TGCGCCAGCAGCCAGGCCGCGGCCCAAAACATTCAGTACTTC
CASSQAAAQNIQYF
>.|TRBV4-2|TRBJ2-7|.
TGTGCCAGCAGCCAGGGCGACCGCTACGAGCAGTACTTC
CASSQGDRYEQYF
>.|TRBV5-1|TRBJ2-7|.
TGCGCCAGCAGCTTGGTCTCGACCGGGACAACTAACTCCTACGAGCAGTACTTC
CASSLVSTGTTNSYEQYF
>.|TRBV5-4|TRBJ2-5|TRBD2
TGTGCCAGCAGCTTGGGCAGCGGGGGAAACCAAGAGACCCAGTACTTC
CASSLGSGGNQETQYF
>.|TRBV27|TRBJ2-7|.
TGTGCCAGCAGTCGGGCGACAGTGTACGAGCAGTACTTC
CASSRATVYEQYF
>.|TRBV20-1|TRBJ1-1|TRBD1
TGCAGTGCTAGAGGACAGGGGGCGCGCATGAACACTGAAGCTTTCTTT
CSARGQGARMNTEAFF
>once|TRBV18|TRBJ1-2|.
TGTGCCAGCTCACCAGTCGTTAACTATGGCTACACCTTC
CASSPVVNYGYTF
>few|TRBV4-2|TRBJ1-6|TRBD1
TGTGCCAGCAGTCAAGCGGGACAGATAAATTCACCCCTCCACTTT
CASSQAGQINSPLHF
>.|TRBV23-1|TRBJ1-2|TRBD1
TGCGCCAGCCCACCCCAGGACAGGCCTTACCTCTATGGCTACACCTTC
CASPPQDRPYLYGYTF